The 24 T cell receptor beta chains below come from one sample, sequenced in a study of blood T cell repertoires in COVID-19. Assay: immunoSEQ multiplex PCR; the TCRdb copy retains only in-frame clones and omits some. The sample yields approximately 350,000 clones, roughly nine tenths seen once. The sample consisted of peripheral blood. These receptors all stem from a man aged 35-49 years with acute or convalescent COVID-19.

CDR3 in amino acids: CASSALNWGELFF. The CDR3 nucleotides read TGTGCCAGCAGCGCTTTGAACTGGGGGGAGCTGTTTTTT. The chain carries TRBV11-1 and TRBJ2-2; no clear D gene. Germline V gene lookup returns CDR1 SGHAT and CDR2 FQDESV (reference sequence). The CDR3 is made up of 13 amino acids. V was trimmed by 5 bases and J by 8 bases, leaving 12 bases between them. Filled out from reference TRBV11-1 and TRBJ2-2, the complete variable domain reads EAEVAQSPRYKITEKSQAVAFWCDPISGHATLYWYRQILGQGPELLVQFQDESVVDDSQLPKDRFSAERLKGVDSTLKIQPAELGDSAMYLCASSALNWGELFFGEGSRLTVL.

CDR3 residues: CASIKPGQGIGYTF. The CDR3 DNA is TGTGCCAGCATCAAACCGGGACAGGGCATTGGCTACACCTTC. The chain joins TRBV5-6 to TRBJ1-2, with 9 bases identical to TRBD1. V lost 6 bases and J lost 7; bases outside the gene matches: 10. Germline values: CDR1 SGHDT, CDR2 YYEEEE. The CDR3 covers 14 residues.

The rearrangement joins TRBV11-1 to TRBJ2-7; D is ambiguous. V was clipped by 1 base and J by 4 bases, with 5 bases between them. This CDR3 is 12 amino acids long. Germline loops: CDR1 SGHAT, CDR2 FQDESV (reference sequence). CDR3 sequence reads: CASSLVRYEQYF. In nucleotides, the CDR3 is TGTGCCAGCAGCTTAGTACGGTACGAGCAGTACTTC.

The CDR3, as DNA: TGTGCCAGCAGTTTAGGACAGCTCCCTGAAAAACTGTTTTTT. This gives the protein CASSLGQLPEKLFF. The J gene is TRBJ1-4, the V gene TRBV28, with a tentative D call TRBD1 (6 bases). Trimming cost V 2 bases and J 7 bases, with 11 bases left between them. The CDR3 totals 14 residues. Germline V gives CDR1 MDHEN, CDR2 SYDVKM.

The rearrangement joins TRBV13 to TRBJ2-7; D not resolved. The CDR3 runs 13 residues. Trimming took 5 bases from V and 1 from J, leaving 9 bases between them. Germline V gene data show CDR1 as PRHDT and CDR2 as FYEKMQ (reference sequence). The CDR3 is CASSGQESYEQYF. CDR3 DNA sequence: TGTGCCAGCAGCGGCCAAGAATCCTACGAGCAGTACTTC.

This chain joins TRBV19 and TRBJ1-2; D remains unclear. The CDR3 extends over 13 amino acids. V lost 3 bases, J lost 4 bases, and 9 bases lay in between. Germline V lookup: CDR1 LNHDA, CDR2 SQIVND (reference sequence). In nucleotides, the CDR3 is TGTGCCAGTAGTATTGAGGGATTCTATGGCTACACCTTC. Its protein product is CASSIEGFYGYTF. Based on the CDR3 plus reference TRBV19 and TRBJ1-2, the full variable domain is DGGITQSPKYLFRKEGQNVTLSCEQNLNHDAMYWYRQDPGQGLRLIYYSQIVNDFQKGDIAEGYSVSREKKESFPLTVTSAQKNPTAFYLCASSIEGFYGYTFGSGTRLTVV.

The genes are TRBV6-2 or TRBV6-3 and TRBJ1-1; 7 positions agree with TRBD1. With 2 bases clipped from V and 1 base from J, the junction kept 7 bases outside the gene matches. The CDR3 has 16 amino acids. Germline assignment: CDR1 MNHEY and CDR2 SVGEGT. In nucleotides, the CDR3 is TGTGCCAGCAGTTACCCACGACAGGGCTGGAACACTGAAGCTTTCTTT. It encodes CASSYPRQGWNTEAFF.

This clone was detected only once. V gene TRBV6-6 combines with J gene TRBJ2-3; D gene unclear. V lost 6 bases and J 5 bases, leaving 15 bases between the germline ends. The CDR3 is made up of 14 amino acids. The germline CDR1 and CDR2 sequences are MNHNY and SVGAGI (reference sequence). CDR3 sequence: CASSVDLFGDTQYF. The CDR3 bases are TGTGCCAGCAGCGTAGACTTGTTCGGAGATACGCAGTATTTT.

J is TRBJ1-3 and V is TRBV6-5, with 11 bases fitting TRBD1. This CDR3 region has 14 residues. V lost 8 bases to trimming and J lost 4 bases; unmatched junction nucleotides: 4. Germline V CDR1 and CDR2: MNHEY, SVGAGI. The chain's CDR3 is CASWDRGRGNTIYF. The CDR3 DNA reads TGTGCCAGCTGGGACAGGGGGAGGGGAAACACCATATATTTT.

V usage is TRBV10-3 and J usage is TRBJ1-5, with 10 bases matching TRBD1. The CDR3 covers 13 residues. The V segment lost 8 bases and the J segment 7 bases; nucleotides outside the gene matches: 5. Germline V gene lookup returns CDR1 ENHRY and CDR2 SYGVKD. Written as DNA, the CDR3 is TGTGCCATCGCGAGACAGGGGGCACAGCCCCAGCATTTT. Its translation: CAIARQGAQPQHF.

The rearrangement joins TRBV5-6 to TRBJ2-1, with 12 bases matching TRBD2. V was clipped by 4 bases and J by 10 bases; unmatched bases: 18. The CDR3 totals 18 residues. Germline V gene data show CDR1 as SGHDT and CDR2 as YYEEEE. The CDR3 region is CASSRDFLAGGPPIEQFF. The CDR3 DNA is TGTGCCAGCAGCCGCGATTTCCTAGCGGGGGGGCCCCCAATCGAGCAGTTCTTC.

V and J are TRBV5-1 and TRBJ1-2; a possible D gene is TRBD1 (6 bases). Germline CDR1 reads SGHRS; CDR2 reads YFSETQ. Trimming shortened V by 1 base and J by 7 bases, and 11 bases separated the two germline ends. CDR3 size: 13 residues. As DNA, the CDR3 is TGCGCCAGCAGCTTGCCCAGGGGTGGTGGCTACACCTTC. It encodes CASSLPRGGGYTF. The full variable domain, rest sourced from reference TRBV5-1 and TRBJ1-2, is KAGVTQTPRYLIKTRGQQVTLSCSPISGHRSVSWYQQTPGQGLQFLFEYFSETQRNKGNFPGRFSGRQFSNSRSEMNVSTLELGDSALYLCASSLPRGGGYTFGSGTRLTVV.

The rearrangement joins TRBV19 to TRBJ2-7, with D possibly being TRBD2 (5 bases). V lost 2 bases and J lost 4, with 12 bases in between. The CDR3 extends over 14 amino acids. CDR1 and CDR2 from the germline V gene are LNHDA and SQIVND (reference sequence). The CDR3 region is CASSISGIPYEQYF. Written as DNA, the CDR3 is TGTGCCAGTAGTATATCCGGGATCCCTTACGAGCAGTACTTC.

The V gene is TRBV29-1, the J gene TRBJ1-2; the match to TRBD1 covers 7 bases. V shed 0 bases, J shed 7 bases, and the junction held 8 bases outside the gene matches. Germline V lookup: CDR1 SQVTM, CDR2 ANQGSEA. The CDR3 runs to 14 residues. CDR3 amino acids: CSVEDRQGMTGYTF. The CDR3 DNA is TGCAGCGTTGAAGATCGACAGGGAATGACTGGCTACACCTTC. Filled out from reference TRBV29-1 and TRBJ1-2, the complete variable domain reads SAVISQKPSRDICQRGTSLTIQCQVDSQVTMMFWYRQQPGQSLTLIATANQGSEATYESGFVIDKFPISRPNLTFSTLTVSNMSPEDSSIYLCSVEDRQGMTGYTFGSGTRLTVV.

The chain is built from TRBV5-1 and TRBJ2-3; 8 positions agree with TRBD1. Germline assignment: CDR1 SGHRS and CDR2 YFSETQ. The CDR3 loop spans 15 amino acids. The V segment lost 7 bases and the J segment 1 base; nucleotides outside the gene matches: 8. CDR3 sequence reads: CASFRRGPGTDTQYF. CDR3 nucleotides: TGCGCCAGCTTCCGCAGGGGGCCTGGCACAGATACGCAGTATTTT.

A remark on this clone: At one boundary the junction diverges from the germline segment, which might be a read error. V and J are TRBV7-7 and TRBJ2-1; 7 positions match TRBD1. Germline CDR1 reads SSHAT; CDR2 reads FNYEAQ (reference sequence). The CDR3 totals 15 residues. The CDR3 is CASSRGTVPYNEQFF. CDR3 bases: TGTGCTAGCAGCCGAGGGACAGTCCCCTACAATGAGCAGTTCTTC. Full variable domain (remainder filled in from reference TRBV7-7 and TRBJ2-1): GAGVSQSPRYKVTKRGQDVTLRCDPISSHATLYWYQQALGQGPEFLTYFNYEAQPDKSGLPSDRFSAERPEGSISTLTIQRTEQRDSAMYRCASSRGTVPYNEQFFGPGTRLTVL.

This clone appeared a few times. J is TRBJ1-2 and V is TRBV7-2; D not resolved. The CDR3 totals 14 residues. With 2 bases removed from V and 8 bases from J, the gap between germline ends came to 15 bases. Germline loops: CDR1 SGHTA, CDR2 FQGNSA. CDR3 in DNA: TGTGCCAGCAGCTTACTCGAGGGCAGCTCCGGCTACACCTTC. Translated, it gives CASSLLEGSSGYTF.

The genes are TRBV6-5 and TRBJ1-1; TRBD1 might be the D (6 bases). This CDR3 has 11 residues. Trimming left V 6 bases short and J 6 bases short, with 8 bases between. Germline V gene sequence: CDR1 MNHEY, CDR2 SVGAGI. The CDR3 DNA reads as TGTGCCAGCAGGCAGGGGCCTGAAGCTTTCTTT. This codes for CASRQGPEAFF.

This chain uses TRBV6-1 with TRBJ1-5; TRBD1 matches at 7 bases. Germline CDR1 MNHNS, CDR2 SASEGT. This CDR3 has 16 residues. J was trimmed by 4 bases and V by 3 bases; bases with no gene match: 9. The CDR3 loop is CASSEPAGGGNQPQHF. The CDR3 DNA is TGTGCCAGCAGTGAGCCCGCAGGGGGTGGTAATCAGCCCCAGCATTTT.

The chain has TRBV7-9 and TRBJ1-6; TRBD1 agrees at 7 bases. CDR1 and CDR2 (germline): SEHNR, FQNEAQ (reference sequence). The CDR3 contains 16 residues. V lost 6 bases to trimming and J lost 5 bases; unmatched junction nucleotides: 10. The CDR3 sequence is CASSQGVGKNNSPLHF. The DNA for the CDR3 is TGTGCCAGCAGTCAGGGGGTAGGCAAGAATAATTCACCCCTCCACTTT. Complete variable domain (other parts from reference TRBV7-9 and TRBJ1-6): DTGVSQNPRHKITKRGQNVTFRCDPISEHNRLYWYRQTLGQGPEFLTYFQNEAQLEKSRLLSDRFSAERPKGSFSTLEIQRTEQGDSAMYLCASSQGVGKNNSPLHFGNGTRLTVT.

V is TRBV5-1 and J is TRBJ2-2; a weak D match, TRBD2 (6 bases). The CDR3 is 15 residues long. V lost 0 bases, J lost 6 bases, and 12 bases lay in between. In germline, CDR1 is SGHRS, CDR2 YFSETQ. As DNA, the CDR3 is TGCGCCAGCAGCTTGGCTGCTAGCGCGTCCGGGGAGCTGTTTTTT. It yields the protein CASSLAASASGELFF.

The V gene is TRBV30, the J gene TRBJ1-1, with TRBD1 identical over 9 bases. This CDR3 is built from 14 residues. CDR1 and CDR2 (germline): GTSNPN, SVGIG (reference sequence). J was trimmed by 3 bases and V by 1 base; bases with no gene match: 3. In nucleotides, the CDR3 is TGTGCCTGGAGTGCCGGACAGGGGCACACTGAAGCTTTCTTT. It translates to CAWSAGQGHTEAFF.

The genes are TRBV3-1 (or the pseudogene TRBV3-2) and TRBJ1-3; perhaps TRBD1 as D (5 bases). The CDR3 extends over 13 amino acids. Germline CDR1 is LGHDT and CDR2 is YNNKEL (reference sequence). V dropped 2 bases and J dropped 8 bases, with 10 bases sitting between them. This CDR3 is CASSQTQAYTIYF. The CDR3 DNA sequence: TGTGCCAGCAGCCAAACACAGGCGTACACCATATATTTT.

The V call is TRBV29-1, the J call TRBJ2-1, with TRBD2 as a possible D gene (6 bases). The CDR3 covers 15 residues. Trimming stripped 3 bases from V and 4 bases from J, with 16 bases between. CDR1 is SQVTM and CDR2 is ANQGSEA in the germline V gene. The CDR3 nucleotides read TGCAGCGTTGATCTTCCACTAGCAGATTACAATGAGCAGTTCTTC. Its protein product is CSVDLPLADYNEQFF.